The T cell receptor beta chain under discussion was sequenced for a study of cytomegalovirus exposure and HLA in healthy donors. Study overall: Findings of an earlier analysis included 117 million unique TCR beta sequences from around 180 million T cells. General study results and limits: There was a cluster of highly shared sequence variants that was likely a sequencing artifact. For most TCR sequences rarity was the rule, although some public TCRs occurred in many donors.

PCR was performed using 60 Vbeta and 13 Jbeta primers. Data came from immunoSEQ multiplex PCR; TCRdb stores just in-frame clones and leaves some out. In the table there are 110,000 to 150,000 clones, roughly 80% of which are singletons. Note on this clone: Its matching antigen is unknown.

The germline V gene has CDR1 SGHNT and CDR2 YYREEE (reference sequence). Trimming took 2 bases from V and 2 from J; bases not matched to a gene: 6. The CDR3 is 16 amino acids. The sample taken for sequencing was PBMCs. This chain connects TRBV5-4 to TRBJ2-3; 9 positions match TRBD2. The source is a middle-aged man in good health and CMV-seronegative. CDR3 in amino acids: CASSFERGAVTDTQYF. As DNA, the CDR3 is TGTGCCAGCAGCTTCGAGCGGGGGGCCGTCACAGATACGCAGTATTTT.